This T cell receptor beta chain was found in a study of cytomegalovirus exposure and HLA in healthy donors. Turning to the study itself: Tens of millions of unique TCR sequences came from HLA-typed donors in an early release. There were fewer than 500 genotyped donors. Of these, roughly 80% fell in the genetic ancestry cluster associated with self-reported Caucasian donors. Study-wide results and caveats: Cytomegalovirus-associated status was assigned to roughly 160 TCR beta chains. As was reported, the classifier diagnosed cytomegalovirus status with high specificity and sensitivity.

Looked up from germline, CDR1 is MNHEY and CDR2 is SMNVEV (reference sequence). The CDR3 spans 15 residues. J gave up 1 base and V 5 bases, and 4 bases lay outside the gene matches. This clone was seen a few times. What it binds is unknown. PCR involved 60 Vbeta and 13 Jbeta primers. Profiled with immunoSEQ multiplex PCR; TCRdb holds only in-frame clones, not every one. The sample contains around 200,000 clones, roughly 68% of which appear only once. The TCR was taken from a man in his forties in good health and CMV-seropositive. This chain connects TRBV27 to TRBJ1-4; TRBD1 matches 7 bases. Input material: PBMCs. The CDR3 DNA reads TGTGCCAGCAGTATCCGACAGGGAACTAATGAAAAACTGTTTTTT. Translated: CASSIRQGTNEKLFF.